The next 21 T cell receptor beta chains were all read from a single sample in a study of T cell clonality in common variable immunodeficiency. The antigens for these receptors are not known. TCRdb's copy holds only in-frame clones and misses some; the assay was immunoSEQ multiplex PCR. Sampling found 10,000 to 13,000 clones, none seen once. General study results and limits: Reportedly, TCR beta sequences from common variable immunodeficiency showed fewer deletions and N-nucleotide insertions.

Sequencing used peripheral blood mononuclear cells. The source of these receptors is a human donor with common variable immunodeficiency.

Concerning this clone: Coverage ceases 3 residues before the CDR3 finishes, and the germline J gene fills in the end. The chain is built from TRBV19 and TRBJ2-7; D is possibly TRBD2 (6 bases). Deletions cut 5 bases from V and 2 bases from J, with 13 bases between. CDR1 is LNHDA, CDR2 SQIVND, per germline (reference sequence). The CDR3 is 14 amino acids. CDR3 loop: CASSLSPGAYEQYF. The CDR3 bases that were read are TGTGCCAGTAGTCTAAGCCCGGGGGCCTACGAG.

This clone turned up a few times. The read ends 3 residues before the CDR3 terminus; that terminus is restored from the germline J gene. This sequence joins TRBV7-2 and TRBJ2-3, with TRBD2 matching over 7 bases. CDR3 size: 15 residues. The germline V gene encodes CDR1 SGHTA and CDR2 FQGNSA. V was clipped by 11 bases and J by 0 bases; unmatched bases: 11. CDR3 protein: CALAAGDFSTDTQYF. The part of the CDR3 DNA that was read is TGTGCCCTGGCGGCGGGGGACTTTAGCACAGATACG.

Regarding this clone: The read ends 3 residues early relative to the CDR3; the germline J gene fills the gap. V gene TRBV2 combines with J gene TRBJ1-5; no clear D. CDR3 length: 14 residues. In germline, CDR1 is SNHLY, CDR2 FYNNEI. Trimming stripped 4 bases from V and 5 bases from J, with 12 bases between. The sequenced CDR3 bases are TGTGCCAGCAGTGCTTACACCCACGATCAGCCC. Its protein product is CASSAYTHDQP. The complete CDR3 reads CASSAYTHDQPQHF.

A few counts support this clone. Read data end 3 residues before the CDR3 end; the end is taken from the germline J gene. The V and J genes are TRBV18 and TRBJ2-7; TRBD2 matches 10 bases. Germline CDR1 KGHSH, CDR2 LQKENI. Trimming cost V 3 bases and J 6 bases; bases outside gene matches: 8. The CDR3 covers 15 residues. The CDR3 sequence is CASSPKAGGPSEQYF. The DNA read from the CDR3 is TGTGCCAGCTCACCTAAAGCGGGAGGGCCTAGCGAG.

Concerning this clone itself: The sequence runs out 3 residues before the end of the CDR3; the remainder is reconstructed from the germline J gene. The rearrangement links TRBV7-2 to TRBJ2-2; D might be TRBD2 (7 bases). Trimming removed 4 bases from V and 7 bases from J, with 13 bases in between. The germline V gene encodes CDR1 SGHTA and CDR2 FQGNSA. The CDR3 is 14 residues long. Here the CDR3 reads CASSWRGPVGELFF. CDR3 DNA (partial): TGTGCCAGCAGCTGGCGGGGGCCGGTCGGGGAG. Drawing the rest from reference TRBV7-2 and TRBJ2-2, the complete variable domain is GAGVSQSPSNKVTEKGKDVELRCDPISGHTALYWYRQSLGQGLEFLIYFQGNSAPDKSGLPSDRFSAERTGGSVSTLTIQRTQQEDSAVYLCASSWRGPVGELFFGEGSRLTVL.

This clone ranks as medium-sized. CDR3 DNA (partial): TGCGCCAGCAGCATAAGACAGGGTCGCACCGGGGAG. It translates to CASSIRQGRTGE. The whole CDR3 region reads CASSIRQGRTGELFF. The rearrangement links TRBV5-1 to TRBJ2-2; 7 positions match TRBD1. The read gets to within 3 residues of the CDR3 end, and the germline J gene fills in the rest. The CDR3 runs to 15 residues. V was clipped by 4 bases and J by 4 bases; unmatched bases: 7. Germline-derived CDR1 and CDR2 are SGHRS and YFSETQ.

This clone was counted only a few times. Sequencing ends 3 residues short of the CDR3 end; the germline J gene provides the rest. The V gene is TRBV18, the J gene TRBJ1-5, with 9 bases identical to TRBD1. The CDR3 contains 15 residues. J lost 5 bases, V lost 8 bases, and 10 bases had no gene match. Germline-derived CDR1 and CDR2 are KGHSH and LQKENI. Incomplete CDR3 DNA: TGTGCCAGCACCCGGGAACAGGGGGCTGATCAGCCC. Protein: CASTREQGADQP. The CDR3 reads in full as CASTREQGADQPQHF.

This clone occurred a few times. The CDR3 goes on 3 residues after the read ends, and that part is filled in from the germline J gene. V gene TRBV2 combines with J gene TRBJ1-6; 7 bases are shared with TRBD1. Per the germline V gene, CDR1 is SNHLY and CDR2 is FYNNEI. V lost 7 bases, J lost 7 bases, and 7 bases stayed unmatched. The CDR3 covers 14 residues. The sequenced CDR3 bases are TGTGCCAGCAATTTCGGGACAGAAAATTCACCC. The encoded protein is CASNFGTENSP. The whole CDR3 sequence is CASNFGTENSPLHF.

Comments on this clone: The read falls 3 residues short of the CDR3 end, and the missing part is taken from the germline J gene. Other DNA variants within this sample encode the same CDR3. The chain uses TRBV13 and TRBJ2-7, with TRBD2 matching over 9 bases. The CDR3 runs 14 residues. V was pared by 2 bases and J by 5 bases, with 4 bases of the junction left unmatched. Germline lookup yields CDR1 PRHDT and CDR2 FYEKMQ (reference sequence). CDR3 in amino acids: CASSLFQREDEQYF. The covered CDR3 bases are TGTGCCAGCAGCTTATTCCAGCGGGAGGACGAG.

As regards this clone: The CDR3 end is not reached by the read, which stops 3 residues before it; the germline J gene fills it in. The same CDR3 also results from other DNA sequences found in this sample. This sequence joins TRBV7-6 and TRBJ2-7; D ambiguous. CDR3 length: 13 amino acids. Germline values: CDR1 SGHVS, CDR2 FNYEAQ. The germline V and J ends were trimmed by 1 base and 5 bases, with 9 bases remaining between them. The DNA read from the CDR3 is TGTGCCAGCAGCTTAGGCATTAGAGACGAG. This sequence encodes CASSLGIRDE. The entire CDR3 sequence reads CASSLGIRDEQYF.

This clone has more than one count but fewer than ten. The missing CDR3 end, 3 residues past where the read stops, is filled in from the germline J gene. The chain uses TRBV7-8 and TRBJ2-2; D is unclear. CDR3 length equals 14 residues. Germline-derived CDR1 and CDR2 are SGHVS and FQNEAQ. V lost 3 bases and J lost 4, with 9 bases in between. The sequenced CDR3 bases are TGTGCCAGCAGCTTCCTAGAGAGCACCGGGGAG. This translates into CASSFLESTGE. The full CDR3 is CASSFLESTGELFF.

In regard to this clone: The observed sequence ends 3 residues before the CDR3 terminus, with the missing tail filled in from the germline J gene. The V gene is TRBV19, the J gene TRBJ2-7; 14 nucleotides agree with TRBD2. The germline V gene has CDR1 LNHDA and CDR2 SQIVND (reference sequence). This CDR3 contains 15 residues. V was clipped by 5 bases and J by 6 bases; unmatched bases: 6. CDR3 region: CASSETSGRALEQYF. CDR3 bases read: TGTGCCAGTAGTGAGACTAGCGGGAGGGCCCTCGAG.

This clone was picked up a small number of times. The CDR3 end falls 3 residues outside the read, so it is completed with the germline J gene. V gene TRBV30 combines with J gene TRBJ2-2; TRBD2 agrees at 10 bases. CDR1 and CDR2 from the germline V gene are GTSNPN and SVGIG (reference sequence). J was trimmed by 8 bases and V by 1 base; bases with no gene match: 7. The CDR3 loop spans 15 amino acids. The DNA read from the CDR3 is TGTGCCTGGAGTGATCTAGCGGGAGACGGTGGGGAG. Protein sequence: CAWSDLAGDGGE. The full-length CDR3 reads as CAWSDLAGDGGELFF.

This clone was detected only a few times. Read sequence stops 3 residues before the CDR3 end, and the germline J gene provides the missing end. The V and J genes are TRBV19 and TRBJ2-1; maybe TRBD2 (5 bases). The CDR3 is 12 residues long. The ends were cut back, 5 bases at V and 8 bases at J, with 10 bases in the middle. From germline, CDR1 is LNHDA and CDR2 SQIVND (reference sequence). Incomplete CDR3 DNA: TGTGCCAGTAGTGCCCCGCGGGATGAG. Amino acids: CASSAPRDE. The whole CDR3 region reads CASSAPRDEQFF.

In its sample, this clone was seen a few times. An end of the junction differs from the germline gene, which may be a read error. Read coverage stops 3 residues before the CDR3 terminus; the germline J gene supplies the remainder. The chain has TRBV18 and TRBJ1-6, with TRBD1 matching 8 bases. The CDR3 consists of 17 residues. Germline CDR1 and CDR2: KGHSH and LQKENI. The CDR3 bases that were read are TGTGCCAGCTCACCAGGCGGAGACAGGGGAAATAAGTCACCC. This codes for CASSPGGDRGNKSP. The whole CDR3 reads CASSPGGDRGNKSPLHF.

In the case of this clone: The sequence runs out 3 residues before the end of the CDR3; the remainder is reconstructed from the germline J gene. The rearrangement joins TRBV19 to TRBJ2-5; 11 bases agree with TRBD2. Germline CDR1 is LNHDA and CDR2 is SQIVND (reference sequence). V was clipped by 4 bases and J by 4 bases; unmatched bases: 5. CDR3 size: 15 residues. The covered CDR3 bases are TGTGCCAGTAGTAATAGCGGGGGGGAGGTAGAGACC. Its translation: CASSNSGGEVET. The full CDR3 reads CASSNSGGEVETQYF.

For this clone: The sequence runs out 3 residues before the end of the CDR3; the remainder is reconstructed from the germline J gene. The chain employs TRBV19 and TRBJ1-4, with TRBD1 matching 7 bases. Germline loops: CDR1 LNHDA, CDR2 SQIVND (reference sequence). V lost 3 bases and J lost 1; bases outside the gene matches: 8. CDR3 length: 17 residues. CDR3 sequence: CASSIGTARITNEKLFF. The sequenced CDR3 bases are TGTGCCAGTAGTATTGGGACAGCCCGCATAACTAATGAAAAA.

Comment on this clone: At one boundary the junction diverges from the germline segment, which might be a read error. The read gets to within 3 residues of the CDR3 end, and the germline J gene fills in the rest. V and J are TRBV7-9 and TRBJ2-7, with 10 nucleotides matching TRBD2. The CDR3 loop spans 13 amino acids. Per the germline V gene, CDR1 is SEHNR and CDR2 is FQNEAQ (reference sequence). The chain's CDR3 is CSSSILAGDEQYF. The part of the CDR3 DNA that was read is TGTTCCAGCAGCATTCTAGCGGGAGACGAG.

Ten or more counts support this clone. The sequenced fragment ends 3 residues before the CDR3 boundary, so the rest is inferred from the germline J gene. The chain carries TRBV29-1 and TRBJ1-1, with D possibly TRBD1 on 5 matching bases. Germline V lookup: CDR1 SQVTM, CDR2 ANQGSEA. The CDR3 is 13 residues long. The V gene lost 7 bases and the J gene lost 4 bases, with 16 bases spanning the gap. The CDR3 here is CSASRDGITEAFF. Partial CDR3 DNA: TGCAGCGCGAGCAGGGATGGAATCACTGAA.

Turning to this clone: The read falls 3 residues short of the CDR3 end, and the missing part is taken from the germline J gene. This chain connects TRBV6-1 to TRBJ1-5, with D uncertain. The CDR3 consists of 13 residues. The V and J ends lost 2 bases and 5 bases respectively, with 7 bases between them. Germline CDR1 and CDR2: MNHNS and SASEGT. The sequenced part of the CDR3 DNA is TGTGCCAGCAGTGAAAGCGTCCATCAGCCC. Protein product: CASSESVHQP. The CDR3 in full is CASSESVHQPQHF.

Comments on this clone: The observed sequence ends 3 residues before the CDR3 terminus, with the missing tail filled in from the germline J gene. V gene TRBV7-9 combines with J gene TRBJ1-2, with 7 nucleotides matching TRBD1. J lost 4 bases, V lost 3 bases, and 5 bases had no gene match. Germline V lookup: CDR1 SEHNR, CDR2 FQNEAQ (reference sequence). This CDR3 is 14 amino acids long. The sequenced CDR3 bases are TGTGCCAGCAGCTTTTCGACAGGGTCCTATGGC. Translation: CASSFSTGSYG. The full CDR3 protein is CASSFSTGSYGYTF.